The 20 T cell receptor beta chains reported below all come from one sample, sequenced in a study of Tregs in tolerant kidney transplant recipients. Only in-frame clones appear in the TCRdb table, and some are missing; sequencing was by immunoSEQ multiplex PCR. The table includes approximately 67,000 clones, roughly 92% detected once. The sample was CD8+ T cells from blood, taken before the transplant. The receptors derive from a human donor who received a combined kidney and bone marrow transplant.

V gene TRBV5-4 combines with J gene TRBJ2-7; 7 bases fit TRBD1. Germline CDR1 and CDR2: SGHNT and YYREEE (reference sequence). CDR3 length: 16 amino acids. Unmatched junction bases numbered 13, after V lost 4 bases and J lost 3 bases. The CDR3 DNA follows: TGTGCCAGCAGCCCGGGGAAGGGGGCCGGAGTCTACGAGCAGTACTTC. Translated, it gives CASSPGKGAGVYEQYF. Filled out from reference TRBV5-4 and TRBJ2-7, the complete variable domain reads ETGVTQSPTHLIKTRGQQVTLRCSSQSGHNTVSWYQQALGQGPQFIFQYYREEENGRGNFPPRFSGLQFPNYSSELNVNALELDDSALYLCASSPGKGAGVYEQYFGPGTRLTVT.

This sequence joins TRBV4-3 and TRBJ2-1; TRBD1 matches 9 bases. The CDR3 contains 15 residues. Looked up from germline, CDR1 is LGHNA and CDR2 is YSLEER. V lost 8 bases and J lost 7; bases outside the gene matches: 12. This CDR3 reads CASVRDRAPINEQFF. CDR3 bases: TGCGCCAGCGTACGGGACAGGGCCCCCATAAATGAGCAGTTCTTC.

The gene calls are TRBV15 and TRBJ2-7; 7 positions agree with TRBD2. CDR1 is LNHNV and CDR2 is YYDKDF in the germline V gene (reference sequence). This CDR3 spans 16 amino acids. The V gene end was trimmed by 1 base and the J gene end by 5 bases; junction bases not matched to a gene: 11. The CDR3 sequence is CATSRVGGFFTDEQYF. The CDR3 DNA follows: TGTGCCACCAGCAGAGTCGGGGGGTTTTTTACGGACGAGCAGTACTTC.

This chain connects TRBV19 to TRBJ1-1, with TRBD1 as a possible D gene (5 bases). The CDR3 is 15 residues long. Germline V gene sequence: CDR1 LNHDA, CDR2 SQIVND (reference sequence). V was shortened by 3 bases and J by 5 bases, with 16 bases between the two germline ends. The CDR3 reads CASSIGLRASTEAFF. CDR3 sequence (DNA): TGTGCCAGTAGTATCGGGCTCAGGGCGAGTACTGAAGCTTTCTTT.

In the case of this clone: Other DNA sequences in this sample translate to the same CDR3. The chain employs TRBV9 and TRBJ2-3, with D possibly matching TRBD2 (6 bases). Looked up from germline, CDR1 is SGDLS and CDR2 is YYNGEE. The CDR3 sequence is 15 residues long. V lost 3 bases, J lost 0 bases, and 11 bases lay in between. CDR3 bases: TGTGCCAGCAGCGCCCTAGCGAGCAGCACAGATACGCAGTATTTT. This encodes CASSALASSTDTQYF.

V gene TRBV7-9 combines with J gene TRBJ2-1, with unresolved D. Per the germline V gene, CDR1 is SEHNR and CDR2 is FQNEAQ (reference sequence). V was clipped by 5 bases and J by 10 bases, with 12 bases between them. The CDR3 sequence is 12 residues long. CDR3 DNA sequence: TGTGCCAGCAGCCTCCCAACAAGAGAGCAGTTCTTC. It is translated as CASSLPTREQFF. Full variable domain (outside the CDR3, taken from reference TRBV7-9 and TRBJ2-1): DTGVSQNPRHKITKRGQNVTFRCDPISEHNRLYWYRQTLGQGPEFLTYFQNEAQLEKSRLLSDRFSAERPKGSFSTLEIQRTEQGDSAMYLCASSLPTREQFFGPGTRLTVL.

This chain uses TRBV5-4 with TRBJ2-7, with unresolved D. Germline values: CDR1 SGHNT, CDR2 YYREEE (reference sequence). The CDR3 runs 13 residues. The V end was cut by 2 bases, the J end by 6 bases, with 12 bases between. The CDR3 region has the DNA TGTGCCAGCAGCTTTAAGTTGGCCCCCGAGCAGTACTTC. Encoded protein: CASSFKLAPEQYF.

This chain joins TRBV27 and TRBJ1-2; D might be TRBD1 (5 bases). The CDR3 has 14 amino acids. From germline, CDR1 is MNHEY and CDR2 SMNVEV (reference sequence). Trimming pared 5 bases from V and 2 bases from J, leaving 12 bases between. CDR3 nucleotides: TGTGCCAGCAGTCCTCAGACAGCAAACTATGGCTACACCTTC. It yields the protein CASSPQTANYGYTF.

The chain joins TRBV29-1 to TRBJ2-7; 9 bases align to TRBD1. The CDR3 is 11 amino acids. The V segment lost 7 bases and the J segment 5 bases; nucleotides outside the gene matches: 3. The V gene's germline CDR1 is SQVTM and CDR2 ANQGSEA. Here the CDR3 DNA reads TGCAGCGGCGGACAGGGGAACGAGCAGTACTTC. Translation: CSGGQGNEQYF.

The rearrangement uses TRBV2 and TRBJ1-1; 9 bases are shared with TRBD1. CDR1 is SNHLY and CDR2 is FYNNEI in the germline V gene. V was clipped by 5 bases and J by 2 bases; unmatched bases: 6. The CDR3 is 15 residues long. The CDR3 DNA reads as TGTGCCAGCAGTCCAGGACAGGGGATAAACACTGAAGCTTTCTTT. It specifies CASSPGQGINTEAFF.

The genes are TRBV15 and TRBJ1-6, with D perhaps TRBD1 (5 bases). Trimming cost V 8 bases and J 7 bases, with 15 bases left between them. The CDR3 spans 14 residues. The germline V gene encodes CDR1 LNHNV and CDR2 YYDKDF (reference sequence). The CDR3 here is CATAPRGGNSPLHF. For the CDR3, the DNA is TGTGCCACCGCCCCCCGGGGGGGAAATTCACCCCTCCACTTT.

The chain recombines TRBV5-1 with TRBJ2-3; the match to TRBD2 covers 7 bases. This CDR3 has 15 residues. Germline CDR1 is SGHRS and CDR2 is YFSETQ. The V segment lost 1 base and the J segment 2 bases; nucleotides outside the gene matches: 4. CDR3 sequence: CASSLWGGATDTQYF. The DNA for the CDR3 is TGCGCCAGCAGCTTGTGGGGGGGAGCCACAGATACGCAGTATTTT.

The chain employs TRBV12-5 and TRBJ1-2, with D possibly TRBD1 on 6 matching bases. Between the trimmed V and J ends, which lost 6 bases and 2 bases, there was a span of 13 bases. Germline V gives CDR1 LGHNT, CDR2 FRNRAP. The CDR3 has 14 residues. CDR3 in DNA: TGTGCTAGTGGGGTCCCCGGGACAAACTATGGCTACACCTTC. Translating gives CASGVPGTNYGYTF.

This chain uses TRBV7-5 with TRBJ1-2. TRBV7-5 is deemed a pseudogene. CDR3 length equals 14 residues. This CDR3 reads CVRSLGSGYYGYTF. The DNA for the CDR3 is TGTGTCAGAAGCTTAGGATCCGGGTACTATGGCTACACCTTC.

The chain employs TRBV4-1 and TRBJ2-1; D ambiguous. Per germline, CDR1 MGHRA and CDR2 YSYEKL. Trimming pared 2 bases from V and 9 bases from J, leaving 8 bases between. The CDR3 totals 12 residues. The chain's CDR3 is CASSQSGSEQFF. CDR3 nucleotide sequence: TGCGCCAGCAGCCAATCCGGTAGTGAGCAGTTCTTC.

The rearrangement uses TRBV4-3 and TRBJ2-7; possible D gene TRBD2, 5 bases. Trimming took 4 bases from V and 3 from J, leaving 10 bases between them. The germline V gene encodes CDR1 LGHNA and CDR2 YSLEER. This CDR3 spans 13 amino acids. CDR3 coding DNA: TGCGCCAGCAGCCTAATAGAGGGCTACGAGCAGTACTTC. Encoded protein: CASSLIEGYEQYF.

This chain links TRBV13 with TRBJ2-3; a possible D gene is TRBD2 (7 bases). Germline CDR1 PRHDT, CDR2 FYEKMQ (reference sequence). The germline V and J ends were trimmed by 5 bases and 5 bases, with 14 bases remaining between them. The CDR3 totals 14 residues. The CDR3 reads CASSPRGAVDTQYF. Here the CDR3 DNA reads TGTGCCAGCAGCCCCCGGGGGGCGGTAGATACGCAGTATTTT. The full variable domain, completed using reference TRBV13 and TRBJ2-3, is AAGVIQSPRHLIKEKRETATLKCYPIPRHDTVYWYQQGPGQDPQFLISFYEKMQSDKGSIPDRFSAQQFSDYHSELNMSSLELGDSALYFCASSPRGAVDTQYFGPGTRLTVL.

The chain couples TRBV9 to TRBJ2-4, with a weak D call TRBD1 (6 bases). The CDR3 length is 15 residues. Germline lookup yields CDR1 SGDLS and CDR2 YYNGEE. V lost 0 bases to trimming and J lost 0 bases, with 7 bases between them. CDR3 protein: CASSVEGEAKNIQYF. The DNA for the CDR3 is TGTGCCAGCAGCGTAGAGGGGGAAGCCAAAAACATTCAGTACTTC.

CDR3 in DNA: TGTGCCAGCAGCTTCAGGGCAGGGAACACCGGGGAGCTGTTTTTT. Encoded protein: CASSFRAGNTGELFF. This chain uses TRBV13 with TRBJ2-2, with TRBD1 as a possible D gene (5 bases). Trimming removed 3 bases from V and 1 base from J, with 9 bases in between. There are 15 residues in the CDR3. From germline, CDR1 is PRHDT and CDR2 FYEKMQ (reference sequence).

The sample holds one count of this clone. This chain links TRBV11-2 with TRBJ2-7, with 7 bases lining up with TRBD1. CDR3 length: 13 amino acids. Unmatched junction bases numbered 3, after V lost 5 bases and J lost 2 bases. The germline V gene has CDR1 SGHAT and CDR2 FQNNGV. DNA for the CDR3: TGTGCCAGCAGCCCCGGACAGGCCTACGAGCAGTACTTC. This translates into CASSPGQAYEQYF.